This TCR beta chain was recorded in a study of early T cells in non-severe SARS-CoV-2 infection. Study-level findings and limits: The matching step, a VDJdb search, favored anti-spike CD8 responses and missed private and CD4 specificities.

The TCR library protocol was used to attach unique molecular identifiers. These identifiers were attached to individual cDNA molecules. TCRdb called the 5' RACE reads again in MiXCR, with one record for every CDR3 protein. The table lists 80,000 to 95,000 distinct CDR3 sequences, 12% to 15% of them singletons. The V gene lost 3 bases and the J gene lost 0 bases, with 14 bases spanning the gap. This CDR3 contains 16 residues. Of note for this clonotype: No antigen is known for it.

J is TRBJ1-1 and V is TRBV12-3 or TRBV12-4; D is possibly TRBD1 (6 bases). The receptor was derived from an adult who was a healthcare worker with PCR-confirmed SARS-CoV-2 infection or an uninfected control (not recorded which). The sample comprised whole blood. The chain's CDR3 is CASSFTGAALNTEAFF. CDR3 coding DNA: TGTGCCAGCAGTTTCACGGGGGCAGCCCTGAACACTGAAGCTTTCTTT.